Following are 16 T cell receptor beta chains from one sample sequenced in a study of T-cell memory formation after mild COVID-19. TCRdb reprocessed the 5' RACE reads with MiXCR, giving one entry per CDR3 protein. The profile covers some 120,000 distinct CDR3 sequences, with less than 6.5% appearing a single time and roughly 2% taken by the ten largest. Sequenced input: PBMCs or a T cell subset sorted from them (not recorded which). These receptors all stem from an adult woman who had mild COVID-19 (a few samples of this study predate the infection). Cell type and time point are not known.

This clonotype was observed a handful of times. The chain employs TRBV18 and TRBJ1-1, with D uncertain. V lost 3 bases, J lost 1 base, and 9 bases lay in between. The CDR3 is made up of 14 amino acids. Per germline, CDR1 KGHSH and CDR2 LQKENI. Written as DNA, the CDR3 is TGTGCCAGCTCACCGGCTAGGGAGAACACTGAAGCTTTCTTT. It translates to CASSPARENTEAFF.

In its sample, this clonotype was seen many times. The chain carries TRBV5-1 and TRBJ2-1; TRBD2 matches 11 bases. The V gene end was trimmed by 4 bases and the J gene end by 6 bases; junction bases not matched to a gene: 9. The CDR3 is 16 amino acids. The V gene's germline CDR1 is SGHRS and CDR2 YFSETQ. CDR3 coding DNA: TGCGCCAGCAGCCCCCGAACTAGCGGGAGAACCAATGAGCAGTTCTTC. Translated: CASSPRTSGRTNEQFF.

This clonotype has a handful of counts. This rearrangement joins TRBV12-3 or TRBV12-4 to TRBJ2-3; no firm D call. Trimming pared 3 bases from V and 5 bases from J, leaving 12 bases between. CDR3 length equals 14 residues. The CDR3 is CASSFGGLGDTQYF. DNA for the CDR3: TGTGCCAGCAGTTTTGGCGGCTTGGGAGATACGCAGTATTTT.

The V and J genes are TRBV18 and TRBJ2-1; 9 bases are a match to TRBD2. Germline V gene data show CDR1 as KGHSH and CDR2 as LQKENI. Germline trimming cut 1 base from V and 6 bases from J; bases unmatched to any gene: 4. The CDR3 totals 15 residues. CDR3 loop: CASSPLAGEVNEQFF. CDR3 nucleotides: TGTGCCAGCTCACCACTAGCGGGAGAAGTCAATGAGCAGTTCTTC.

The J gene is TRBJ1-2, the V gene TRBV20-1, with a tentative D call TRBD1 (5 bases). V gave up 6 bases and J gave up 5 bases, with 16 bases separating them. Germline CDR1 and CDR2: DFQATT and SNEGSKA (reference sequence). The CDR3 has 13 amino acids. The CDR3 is CSALQEGLYGYTF. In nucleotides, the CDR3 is TGCAGTGCACTCCAGGAGGGGTTATATGGCTACACCTTC.

CDR3 DNA: TGTGCCAGCAGCCGGGACGGAGATCAGCCCCAGCATTTT. It encodes CASSRDGDQPQHF. V usage is TRBV7-2 and J usage is TRBJ1-5; D may be TRBD1 (5 bases). V dropped 5 bases and J dropped 5 bases, with 10 bases sitting between them. CDR3 length: 13 amino acids. Germline V gives CDR1 SGHTA, CDR2 FQGNSA. The full variable domain, in which reference TRBV7-2 and TRBJ1-5 provide the parts outside the CDR3, is GAGVSQSPSNKVTEKGKDVELRCDPISGHTALYWYRQSLGQGLEFLIYFQGNSAPDKSGLPSDRFSAERTGGSVSTLTIQRTQQEDSAVYLCASSRDGDQPQHFGDGTRLSIL.

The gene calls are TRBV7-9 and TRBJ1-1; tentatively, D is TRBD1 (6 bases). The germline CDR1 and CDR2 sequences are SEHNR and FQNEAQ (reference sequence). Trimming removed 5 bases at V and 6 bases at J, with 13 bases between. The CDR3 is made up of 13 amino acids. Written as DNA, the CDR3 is TGTGCCAGCAGCATTGAACAGGGAGCTGAAGCTTTCTTT. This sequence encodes CASSIEQGAEAFF.

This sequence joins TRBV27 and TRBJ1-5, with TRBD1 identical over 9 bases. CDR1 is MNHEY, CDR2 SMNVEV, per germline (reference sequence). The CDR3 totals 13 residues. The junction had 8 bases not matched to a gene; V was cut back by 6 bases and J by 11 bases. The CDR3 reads CASSGQGHGTQHF. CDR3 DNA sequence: TGTGCCAGCAGCGGACAGGGGCATGGGACCCAGCATTTT.

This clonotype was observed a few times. CDR3 DNA: TGTGCCAGCAGCTCCGAGGACAGGGTCCCCCTCCACTTT. Protein sequence: CASSSEDRVPLHF. The chain uses TRBV7-9 and TRBJ1-6; 8 bases line up with TRBD1. Per germline, CDR1 SEHNR and CDR2 FQNEAQ (reference sequence). This CDR3 comprises 13 residues. The V segment lost 4 bases and the J segment 13 bases; nucleotides outside the gene matches: 6.

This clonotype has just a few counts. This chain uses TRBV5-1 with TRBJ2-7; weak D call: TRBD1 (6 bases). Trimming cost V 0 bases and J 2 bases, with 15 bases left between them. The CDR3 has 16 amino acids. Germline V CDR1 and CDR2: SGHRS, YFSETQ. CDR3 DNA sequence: TGCGCCAGCAGCTTGGGTGGTTGGGGGCCTACCTACGAGCAGTACTTC. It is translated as CASSLGGWGPTYEQYF.

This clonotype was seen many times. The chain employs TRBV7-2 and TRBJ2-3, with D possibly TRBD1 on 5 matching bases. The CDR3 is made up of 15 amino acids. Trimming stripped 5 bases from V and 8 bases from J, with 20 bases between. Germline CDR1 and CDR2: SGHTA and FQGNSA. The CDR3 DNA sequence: TGTGCCAGCAGCGCCGATACGACCGGACACGGTACGCAGTATTTT. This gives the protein CASSADTTGHGTQYF.

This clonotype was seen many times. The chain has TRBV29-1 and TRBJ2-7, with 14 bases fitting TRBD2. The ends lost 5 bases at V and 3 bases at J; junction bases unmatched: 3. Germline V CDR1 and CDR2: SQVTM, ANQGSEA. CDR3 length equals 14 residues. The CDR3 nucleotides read TGCAGCGTTAGACTAGCGGGAGGGTTCTACGAGCAGTACTTC. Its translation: CSVRLAGGFYEQYF.

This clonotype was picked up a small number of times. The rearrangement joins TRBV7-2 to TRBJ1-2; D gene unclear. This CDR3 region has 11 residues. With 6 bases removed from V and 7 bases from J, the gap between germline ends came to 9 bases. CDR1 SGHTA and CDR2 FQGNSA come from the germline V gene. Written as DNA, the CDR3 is TGTGCCAGCAGGGGAGGTGGTGGCTACACCTTC. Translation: CASRGGGGYTF.

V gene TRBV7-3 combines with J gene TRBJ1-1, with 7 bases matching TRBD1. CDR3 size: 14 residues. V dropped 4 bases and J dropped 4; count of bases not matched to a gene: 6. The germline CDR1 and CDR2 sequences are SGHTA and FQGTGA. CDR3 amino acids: CASSSGTESTEAFF. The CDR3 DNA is TGTGCCAGCAGCTCGGGGACAGAGTCCACTGAAGCTTTCTTT.

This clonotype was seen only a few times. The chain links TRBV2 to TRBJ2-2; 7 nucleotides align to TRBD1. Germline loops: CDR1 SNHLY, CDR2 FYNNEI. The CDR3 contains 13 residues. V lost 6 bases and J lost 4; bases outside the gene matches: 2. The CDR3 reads CASRGTATGELFF. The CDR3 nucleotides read TGTGCCAGCAGGGGGACAGCCACCGGGGAGCTGTTTTTT. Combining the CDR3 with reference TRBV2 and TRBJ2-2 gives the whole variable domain EPEVTQTPSHQVTQMGQEVILRCVPISNHLYFYWYRQILGQKVEFLVSFYNNEISEKSEIFDDQFSVERPDGSNFTLKIRSTKLEDSAMYFCASRGTATGELFFGEGSRLTVL.

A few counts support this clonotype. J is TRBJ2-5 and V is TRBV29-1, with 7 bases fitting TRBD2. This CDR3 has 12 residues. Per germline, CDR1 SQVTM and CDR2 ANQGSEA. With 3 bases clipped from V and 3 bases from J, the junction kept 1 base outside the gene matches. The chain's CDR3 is CSVDGGKETQYF. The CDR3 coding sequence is TGCAGCGTTGACGGGGGGAAAGAGACCCAGTACTTC.